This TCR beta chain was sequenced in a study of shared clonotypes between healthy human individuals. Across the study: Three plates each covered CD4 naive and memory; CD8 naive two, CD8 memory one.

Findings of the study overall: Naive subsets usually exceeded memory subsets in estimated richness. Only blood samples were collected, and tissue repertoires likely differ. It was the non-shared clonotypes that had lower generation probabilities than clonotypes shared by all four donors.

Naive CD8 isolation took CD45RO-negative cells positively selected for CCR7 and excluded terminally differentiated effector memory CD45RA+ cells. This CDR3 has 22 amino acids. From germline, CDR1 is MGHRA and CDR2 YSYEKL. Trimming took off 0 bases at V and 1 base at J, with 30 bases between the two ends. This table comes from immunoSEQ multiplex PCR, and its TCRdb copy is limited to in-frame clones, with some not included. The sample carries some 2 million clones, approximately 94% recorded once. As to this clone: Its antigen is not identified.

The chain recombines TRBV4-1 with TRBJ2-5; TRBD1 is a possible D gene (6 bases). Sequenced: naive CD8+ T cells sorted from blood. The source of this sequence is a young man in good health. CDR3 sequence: CASSQEPLQDSPFRLTQETQYF. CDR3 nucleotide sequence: TGCGCCAGCAGCCAAGAGCCCCTCCAGGACAGTCCTTTTCGTCTCACCCAAGAGACCCAGTACTTC.